These T cell receptor beta chains were read from a single sample in a study of shared clonotypes between healthy human individuals. This table comes from immunoSEQ multiplex PCR, and its TCRdb copy is limited to in-frame clones, with some not included. The data hold some 2,500,000 clones, with roughly 92% observed a single time. Sequencing was carried out using naive CD4+ T cells from PBMCs. All receptors derive from a man aged 18 to 35 in good health. Some clones in this sample may be carry-over from other donors' samples. The CDR3 runs from the conserved cysteine through the conserved F or W. A D gene is named only where the DNA matches it firmly. The size field is filled for only some rows; it gives once, few, many or a size class.

j_call: TRBJ1-1; clone_size: NA; d_call: TRBD1; v_call: TRBV7-9; cdr3_nt: TGTGCCAGCAGCTACCGGACAGGGGGCTTCGTTATCACCGAAGCTTTCTTT; cdr3_aa: CASSYRTGGFVITEAFF
j_call: TRBJ2-1; clone_size: NA; d_call: TRBD2; v_call: TRBV29-1; cdr3_nt: TGCAGCGTTGGGCCCCAGACTAGCGGGAGGAACTATGAGCAGTTCTTC; cdr3_aa: CSVGPQTSGRNYEQFF
j_call: TRBJ2-1; clone_size: NA; d_call: TRBD2; v_call: TRBV7-2; cdr3_nt: TGTGCCACCTCGTCGGCGGGAGGGCTCTTGGAGCAGTTCTTC; cdr3_aa: CATSSAGGLLEQFF
j_call: TRBJ2-7; clone_size: NA; d_call: NA; v_call: TRBV9; cdr3_nt: TGTGCCAGCAGCGCCGGACAGGGTAGGCGGGGGGCCTCCTACGAGCAGTACTTC; cdr3_aa: CASSAGQGRRGASYEQYF
j_call: TRBJ2-2; clone_size: NA; d_call: TRBD1; v_call: TRBV5-1; cdr3_nt: TGCGCCAGCAGCACTGGGGACAGGGGGCGTGTCACCGGGGAGCTGTTTTTT; cdr3_aa: CASSTGDRGRVTGELFF
j_call: TRBJ2-7; clone_size: NA; d_call: NA; v_call: TRBV7-9; cdr3_nt: TGTGCCAGCAGCTTAGTGGCTAGATCCTACGAGCAGTACTTC; cdr3_aa: CASSLVARSYEQYF
j_call: TRBJ2-4; clone_size: NA; d_call: TRBD2; v_call: TRBV9; cdr3_nt: TGTGCCAGCAGTTCCGGGACTAGCGATCAAAAAACCTTAGCCAAAAACATTCAGTACTTC; cdr3_aa: CASSSGTSDQKTLAKNIQYF
j_call: TRBJ1-1; clone_size: few; d_call: NA; v_call: TRBV4-2; cdr3_nt: TGTGCCAGCAGCCAAGAAACAGGGTTGGAAGCTTTCTTT; cdr3_aa: CASSQETGLEAFF
j_call: TRBJ2-1; clone_size: NA; d_call: TRBD1; v_call: TRBV28; cdr3_nt: TGTGCCAGCACCCGAGCGACAGGGGCTGCCAATGAGCAGTTCTTC; cdr3_aa: CASTRATGAANEQFF
j_call: TRBJ2-5; clone_size: once; d_call: NA; v_call: TRBV5-4; cdr3_nt: TGTGCCAGCAGCTCGGAACAAGAGACCCAGTACTTC; cdr3_aa: CASSSEQETQYF
j_call: TRBJ1-4; clone_size: NA; d_call: NA; v_call: TRBV4-3; cdr3_nt: TGCGCCAGCAGCCAAGAATACCGACAGTCCCGTCAAGTGGTTTTT; cdr3_aa: CASSQEYRQSRQVVF
j_call: TRBJ1-1; clone_size: NA; d_call: TRBD1; v_call: TRBV11-3; cdr3_nt: TGTGCCAGCAGCTTGGGACAGGACTCATCTGAAGCTTTCTTT; cdr3_aa: CASSLGQDSSEAFF
j_call: TRBJ2-7; clone_size: NA; d_call: NA; v_call: TRBV5-5; cdr3_nt: TGTGCCAGCAGCCAAAGGACAGATTCCTACGAGCAGTACTTC; cdr3_aa: CASSQRTDSYEQYF
j_call: TRBJ2-5; clone_size: NA; d_call: NA; v_call: TRBV5-1; cdr3_nt: TGCGCCAGCAGCGTCCAACAAGAGACCCAGTACTTC; cdr3_aa: CASSVQQETQYF
j_call: TRBJ2-2; clone_size: NA; d_call: TRBD1; v_call: TRBV2; cdr3_nt: TGTGCCAGCAGTGGGACAGGGGGCAGTAACACCGGGGAGCTGTTTTTT; cdr3_aa: CASSGTGGSNTGELFF
j_call: TRBJ2-1; clone_size: NA; d_call: NA; v_call: TRBV9; cdr3_nt: TGTGCCAGCAGCGTAAGTGACTACCTCCCCCAGTTCTTC; cdr3_aa: CASSVSDYLPQFF
j_call: TRBJ1-1; clone_size: NA; d_call: TRBD1; v_call: TRBV5-1; cdr3_nt: TGCGCCAGCAGCTTGGCACCGACAGGGCTGAACACTGAAGCTTTCTTT; cdr3_aa: CASSLAPTGLNTEAFF
j_call: TRBJ2-2; clone_size: NA; d_call: TRBD2; v_call: TRBV11-3; cdr3_nt: TGTGCCAGCAGCTTAGATCCGACAGGGGGACTAGCGGGAGAAACCGGGGAGCTGTTTTTT; cdr3_aa: CASSLDPTGGLAGETGELFF
j_call: TRBJ1-2; clone_size: NA; d_call: NA; v_call: TRBV30; cdr3_nt: TGTGCCTGGAGCCGGGACGGAAACCTCTATGGCTACACCTTC; cdr3_aa: CAWSRDGNLYGYTF
j_call: TRBJ1-4; clone_size: NA; d_call: NA; v_call: TRBV6-6; cdr3_nt: TGTGCCAGCAGTTACGAGGACGGACGGAGACTGTTTTTT; cdr3_aa: CASSYEDGRRLFF
j_call: TRBJ2-7; clone_size: NA; d_call: NA; v_call: TRBV11-2; cdr3_nt: TGTGCCAGCAGTTTTACAGAATTCTACGAGCAGTACTTC; cdr3_aa: CASSFTEFYEQYF
j_call: TRBJ1-5; clone_size: NA; d_call: NA; v_call: TRBV19; cdr3_nt: TGTGCCAGTAGTATAGTGGTGGGTGGGAATCAGCCCCAGCATTTT; cdr3_aa: CASSIVVGGNQPQHF
j_call: TRBJ2-1; clone_size: NA; d_call: NA; v_call: TRBV7-4; cdr3_nt: TGTGCCAGCAGCGACCGAGGCAGCTCCTACAATGAGCAGTTCTTC; cdr3_aa: CASSDRGSSYNEQFF
j_call: TRBJ2-7; clone_size: NA; d_call: TRBD2; v_call: TRBV29-1; cdr3_nt: TGCAGCGCCGGACTAGCGGGGACCTCCTACGAGCAGTACTTC; cdr3_aa: CSAGLAGTSYEQYF
j_call: TRBJ2-5; clone_size: once; d_call: NA; v_call: TRBV5-4; cdr3_nt: TGTGCCAGCAGCTCGACCGGGTTGGGTTACCAAGAGACCCAGTACTTC; cdr3_aa: CASSSTGLGYQETQYF
j_call: TRBJ1-5; clone_size: NA; d_call: NA; v_call: TRBV15; cdr3_nt: TGTGCCACCAGCAGAGATGGGCGGGGAAACAATCAGCCCCAGCATTTT; cdr3_aa: CATSRDGRGNNQPQHF
j_call: TRBJ1-1; clone_size: NA; d_call: NA; v_call: TRBV18; cdr3_nt: TGTGCCAGCTCACCGTATGCCGCAGCCAGCCTGAACACTGAAGCTTTCTTT; cdr3_aa: CASSPYAAASLNTEAFF
j_call: TRBJ2-1; clone_size: NA; d_call: NA; v_call: TRBV5-1; cdr3_nt: TGCGCCAGCAGCTTGGTAGGACAGCGGGGCGATGAGCAGTTCTTC; cdr3_aa: CASSLVGQRGDEQFF
j_call: TRBJ2-7; clone_size: NA; d_call: NA; v_call: TRBV2; cdr3_nt: TGTGCCAGCAGTAGGGGTTACAGGTACGCGCAGTACTTC; cdr3_aa: CASSRGYRYAQYF
j_call: TRBJ2-4; clone_size: NA; d_call: NA; v_call: TRBV28; cdr3_nt: TGTGCCAGCAGTTCCACCAAGAGCATTCAGTACTTC; cdr3_aa: CASSSTKSIQYF
j_call: TRBJ2-7; clone_size: NA; d_call: NA; v_call: TRBV2; cdr3_nt: TGTGCCAGCAGTGAGCAGGGGGGGTTTTTCTACGAGCAGTACTTC; cdr3_aa: CASSEQGGFFYEQYF
j_call: TRBJ2-4; clone_size: NA; d_call: NA; v_call: TRBV9; cdr3_nt: TGTGCCAGCAGCGTAGATAGAGGGGCAAACATTCAGTACTTC; cdr3_aa: CASSVDRGANIQYF